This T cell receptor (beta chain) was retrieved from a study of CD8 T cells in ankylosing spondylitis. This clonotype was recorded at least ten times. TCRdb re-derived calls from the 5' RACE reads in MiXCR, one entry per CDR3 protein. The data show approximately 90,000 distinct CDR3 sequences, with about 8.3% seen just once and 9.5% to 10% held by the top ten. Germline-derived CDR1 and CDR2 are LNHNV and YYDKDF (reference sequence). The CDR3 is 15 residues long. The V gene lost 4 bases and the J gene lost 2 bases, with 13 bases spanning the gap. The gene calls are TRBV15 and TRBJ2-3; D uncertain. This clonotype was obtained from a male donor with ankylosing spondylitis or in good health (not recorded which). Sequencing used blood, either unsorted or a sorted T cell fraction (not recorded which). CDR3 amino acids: CATSTKKESTDTQYF. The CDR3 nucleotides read TGTGCCACCAGCACCAAGAAGGAGTCCACAGATACGCAGTATTTT. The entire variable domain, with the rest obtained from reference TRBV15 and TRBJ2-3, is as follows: DAMVIQNPRYQVTQFGKPVTLSCSQTLNHNVMYWYQQKSSQAPKLLFHYYDKDFNNEADTPDNFQSRRPNTSFCFLDIRSPGLGDTAMYLCATSTKKESTDTQYFGPGTRLTVL.